This entry concerns a single TCR beta chain. Its antigen is currently unknown. These data are taken from a study of cytomegalovirus exposure and HLA in healthy donors. General study points: 164 TCR beta chains were listed as cytomegalovirus-associated. Testing in vitro showed a few CMV-associated chains specific for CMV antigens. A later analysis showed that HLA-associated TCR beta chains had undergone more clonal expansion than equally common others. Association of a missense DCLRE1C variant with TCR beta V- and J-gene trimming was reported in a later analysis.

CDR1 is MNHNS, CDR2 SASEGT, per germline. The CDR3 covers 16 residues. V trimming: 0 bases; J trimming: 6 bases; junction bases outside the gene matches: 6. PCR employed 60 Vbeta and 13 Jbeta primers. Sequenced by immunoSEQ multiplex PCR; TCRdb stores in-frame clones only, minus some. The sample includes 90,000 to 120,000 clones, around three quarters of them seen just once. The sample comprised PBMCs. The sequence came from a woman aged 50 to 65 in good health and CMV-seropositive. The rearrangement uses TRBV6-1 and TRBJ1-3; 9 positions agree with TRBD1. The CDR3 reads CASSEAAGQGVNTIYF. In nucleotides, the CDR3 is TGTGCCAGCAGTGAAGCGGCGGGACAGGGAGTAAACACCATATATTTT.